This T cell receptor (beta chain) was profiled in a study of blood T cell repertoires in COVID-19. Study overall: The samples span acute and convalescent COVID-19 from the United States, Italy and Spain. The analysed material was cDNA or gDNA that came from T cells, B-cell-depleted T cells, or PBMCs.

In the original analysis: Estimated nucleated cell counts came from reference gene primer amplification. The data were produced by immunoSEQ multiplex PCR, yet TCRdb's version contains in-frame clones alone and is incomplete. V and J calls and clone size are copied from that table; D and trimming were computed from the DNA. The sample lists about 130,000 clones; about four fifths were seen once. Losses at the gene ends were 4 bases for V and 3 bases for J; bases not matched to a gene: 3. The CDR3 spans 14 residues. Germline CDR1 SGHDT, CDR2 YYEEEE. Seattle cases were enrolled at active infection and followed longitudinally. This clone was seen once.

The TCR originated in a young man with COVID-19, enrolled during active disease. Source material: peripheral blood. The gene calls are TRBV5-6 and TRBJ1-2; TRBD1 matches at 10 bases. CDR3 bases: TGTGCCAGCAGCCGACAGGGGGCCTACTATGGCTACACCTTC. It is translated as CASSRQGAYYGYTF.